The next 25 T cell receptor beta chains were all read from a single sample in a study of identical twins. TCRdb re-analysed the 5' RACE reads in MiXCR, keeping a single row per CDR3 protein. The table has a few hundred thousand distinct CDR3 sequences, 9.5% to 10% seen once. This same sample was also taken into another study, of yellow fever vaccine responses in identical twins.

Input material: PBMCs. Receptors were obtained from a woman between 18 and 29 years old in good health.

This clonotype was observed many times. The CDR3 DNA reads TGTGCCAGCAGCCAACTCCCGGGACAGGGGCTTTCGCGCACTGAAGCTTTCTTT. Its translation: CASSQLPGQGLSRTEAFF. V gene TRBV28 combines with J gene TRBJ1-1, with 10 bases identical to TRBD1. After removal of 6 bases from V and 4 bases from J, the junction contained 17 bases not matched to a gene. Germline-derived CDR1 and CDR2 are MDHEN and SYDVKM. This CDR3 has 18 residues. The full variable domain, with the rest looked up from reference TRBV28 and TRBJ1-1, is DVKVTQSSRYLVKRTGEKVFLECVQDMDHENMFWYRQDPGLGLRLIYFSYDVKMKEKGDIPEGYSVSREKKERFSLILESASTNQTSMYLCASSQLPGQGLSRTEAFFGQGTRLTVV.

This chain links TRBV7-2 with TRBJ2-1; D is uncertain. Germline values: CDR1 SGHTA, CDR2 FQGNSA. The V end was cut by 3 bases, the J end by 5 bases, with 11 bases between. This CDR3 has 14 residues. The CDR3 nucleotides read TGTGCCAGCAGCTTCCCGGCTTATAACAATGAGCAGTTCTTC. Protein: CASSFPAYNNEQFF.

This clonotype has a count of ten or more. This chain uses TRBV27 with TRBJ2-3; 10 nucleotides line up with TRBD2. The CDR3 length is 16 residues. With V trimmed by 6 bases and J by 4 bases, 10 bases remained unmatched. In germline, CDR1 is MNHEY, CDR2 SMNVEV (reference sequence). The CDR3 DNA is TGTGCCAGCAGGGATTTAGCGGGAGGTCCCCCAGATACGCAGTATTTT. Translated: CASRDLAGGPPDTQYF.

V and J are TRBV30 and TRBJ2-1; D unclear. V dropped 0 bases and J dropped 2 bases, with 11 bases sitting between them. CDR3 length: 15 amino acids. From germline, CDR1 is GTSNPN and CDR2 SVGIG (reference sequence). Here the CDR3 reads CAWSVSFSPYNEQFF. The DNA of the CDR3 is TGTGCCTGGAGTGTTTCCTTTTCTCCCTACAATGAGCAGTTCTTC.

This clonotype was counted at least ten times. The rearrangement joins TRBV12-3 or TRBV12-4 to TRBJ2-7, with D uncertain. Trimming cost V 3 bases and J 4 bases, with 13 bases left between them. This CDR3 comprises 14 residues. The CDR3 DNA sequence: TGTGCCAGCAGTTTTAATACCCTCCAGTACGAGCAGTACTTC. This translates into CASSFNTLQYEQYF.

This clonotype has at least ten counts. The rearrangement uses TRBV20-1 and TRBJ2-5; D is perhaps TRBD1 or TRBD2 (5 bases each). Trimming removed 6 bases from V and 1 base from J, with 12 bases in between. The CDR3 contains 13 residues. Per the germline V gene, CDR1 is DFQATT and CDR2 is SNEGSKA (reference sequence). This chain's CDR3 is CSATGTPQETQYF. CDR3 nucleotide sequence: TGCAGTGCCACCGGGACGCCCCAAGAGACCCAGTACTTC.

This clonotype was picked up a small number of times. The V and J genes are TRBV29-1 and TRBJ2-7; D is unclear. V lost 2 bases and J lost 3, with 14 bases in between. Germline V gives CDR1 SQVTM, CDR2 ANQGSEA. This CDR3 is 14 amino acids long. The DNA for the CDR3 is TGCAGCGTTGAACTAGGGCGGCAGAACTACGAGCAGTACTTC. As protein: CSVELGRQNYEQYF.

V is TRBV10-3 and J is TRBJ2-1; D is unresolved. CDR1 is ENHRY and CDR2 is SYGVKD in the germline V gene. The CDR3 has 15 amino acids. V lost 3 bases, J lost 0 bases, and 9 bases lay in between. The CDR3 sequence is CAISEGASSYNEQFF. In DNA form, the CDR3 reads TGTGCCATCAGTGAAGGCGCGAGCTCCTACAATGAGCAGTTCTTC.

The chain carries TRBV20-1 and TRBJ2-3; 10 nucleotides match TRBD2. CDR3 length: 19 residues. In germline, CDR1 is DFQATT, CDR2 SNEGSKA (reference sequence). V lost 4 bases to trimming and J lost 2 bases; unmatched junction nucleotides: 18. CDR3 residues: CSATSGEFLAGAFTDTQYF. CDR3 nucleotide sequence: TGCAGTGCTACCTCAGGGGAGTTCCTAGCGGGGGCCTTCACAGATACGCAGTATTTT.

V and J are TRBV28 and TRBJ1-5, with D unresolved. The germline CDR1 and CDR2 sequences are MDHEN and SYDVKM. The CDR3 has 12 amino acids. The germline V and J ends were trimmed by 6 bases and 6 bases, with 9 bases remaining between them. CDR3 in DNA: TGTGCCAGCAGCAAATCGGCTCAGCCCCAGCATTTT. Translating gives CASSKSAQPQHF.

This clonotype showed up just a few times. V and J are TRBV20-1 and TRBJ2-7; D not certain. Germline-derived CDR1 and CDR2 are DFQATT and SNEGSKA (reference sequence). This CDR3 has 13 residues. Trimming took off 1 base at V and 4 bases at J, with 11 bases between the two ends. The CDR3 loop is CSARVKALYEQYF. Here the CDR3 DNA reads TGCAGTGCTAGAGTGAAGGCGTTGTACGAGCAGTACTTC.

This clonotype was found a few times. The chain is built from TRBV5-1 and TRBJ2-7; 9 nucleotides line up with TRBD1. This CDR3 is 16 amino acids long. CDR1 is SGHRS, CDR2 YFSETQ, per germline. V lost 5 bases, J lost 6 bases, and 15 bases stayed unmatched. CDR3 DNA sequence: TGCGCCAGCAGGCTCGACGGACAGGGGACGTCGGCCGAGCAGTACTTC. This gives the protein CASRLDGQGTSAEQYF.

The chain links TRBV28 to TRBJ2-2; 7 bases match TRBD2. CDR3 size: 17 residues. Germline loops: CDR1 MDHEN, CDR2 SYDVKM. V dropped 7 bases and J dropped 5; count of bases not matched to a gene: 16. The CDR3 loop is CASNIQPGLRSTGELFF. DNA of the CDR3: TGTGCCAGCAATATTCAACCGGGACTAAGGTCTACCGGGGAGCTGTTTTTT.

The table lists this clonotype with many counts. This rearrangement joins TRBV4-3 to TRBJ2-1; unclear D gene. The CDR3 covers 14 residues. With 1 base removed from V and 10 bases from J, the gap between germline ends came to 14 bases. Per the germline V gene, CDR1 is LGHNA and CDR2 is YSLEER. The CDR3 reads CASSQARGRAEQFF. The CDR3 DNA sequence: TGCGCCAGCAGCCAAGCCAGAGGAAGGGCCGAGCAGTTCTTC.

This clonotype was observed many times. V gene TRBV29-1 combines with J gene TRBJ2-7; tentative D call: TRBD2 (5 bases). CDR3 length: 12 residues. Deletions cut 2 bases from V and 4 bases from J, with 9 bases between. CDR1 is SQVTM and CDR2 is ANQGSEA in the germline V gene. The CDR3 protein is CSVESGSYEQYF. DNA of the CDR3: TGCAGCGTTGAATCGGGGTCTTACGAGCAGTACTTC.

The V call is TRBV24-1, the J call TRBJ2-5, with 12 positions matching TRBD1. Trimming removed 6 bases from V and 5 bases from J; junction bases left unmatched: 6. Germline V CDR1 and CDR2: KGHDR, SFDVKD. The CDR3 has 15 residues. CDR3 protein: CATSIGTGGGETQYF. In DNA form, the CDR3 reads TGTGCCACCAGTATCGGGACAGGGGGCGGGGAGACCCAGTACTTC.

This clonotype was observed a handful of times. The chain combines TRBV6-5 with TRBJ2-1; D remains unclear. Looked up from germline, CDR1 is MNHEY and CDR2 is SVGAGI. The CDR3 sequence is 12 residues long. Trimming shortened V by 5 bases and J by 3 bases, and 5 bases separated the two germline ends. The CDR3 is CASSQNYNEQFF. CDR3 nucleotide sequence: TGTGCCAGCAGTCAAAACTACAATGAGCAGTTCTTC.

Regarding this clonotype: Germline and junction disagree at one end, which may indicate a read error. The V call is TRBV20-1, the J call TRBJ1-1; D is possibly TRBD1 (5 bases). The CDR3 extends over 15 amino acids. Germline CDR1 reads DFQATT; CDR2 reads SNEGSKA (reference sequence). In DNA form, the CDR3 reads TGCAGTGCTAGAGATTTCGCGGGGCCGAACACTGAAGTTTTCTTT. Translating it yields CSARDFAGPNTEVFF.

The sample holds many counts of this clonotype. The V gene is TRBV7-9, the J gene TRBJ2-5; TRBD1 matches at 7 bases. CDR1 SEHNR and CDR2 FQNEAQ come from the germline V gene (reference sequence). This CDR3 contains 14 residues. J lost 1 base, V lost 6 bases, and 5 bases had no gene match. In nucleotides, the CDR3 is TGTGCCAGCAGACCCCGGACAGGCCAAGAGACCCAGTACTTC. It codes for CASRPRTGQETQYF.

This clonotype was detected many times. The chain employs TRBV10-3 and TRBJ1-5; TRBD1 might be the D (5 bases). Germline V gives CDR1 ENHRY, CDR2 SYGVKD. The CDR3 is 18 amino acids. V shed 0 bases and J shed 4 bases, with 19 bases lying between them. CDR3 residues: CAISESSGPENKNQPQHF. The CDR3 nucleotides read TGTGCCATCAGTGAGTCCTCGGGGCCAGAGAACAAAAATCAGCCCCAGCATTTT.

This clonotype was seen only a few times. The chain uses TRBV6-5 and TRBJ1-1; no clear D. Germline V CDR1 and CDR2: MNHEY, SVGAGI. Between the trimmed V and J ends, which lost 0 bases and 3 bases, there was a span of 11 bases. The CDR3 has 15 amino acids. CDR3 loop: CASSYSSIRHTEAFF. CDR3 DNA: TGTGCCAGCAGTTACTCGAGTATCAGGCACACTGAAGCTTTCTTT.

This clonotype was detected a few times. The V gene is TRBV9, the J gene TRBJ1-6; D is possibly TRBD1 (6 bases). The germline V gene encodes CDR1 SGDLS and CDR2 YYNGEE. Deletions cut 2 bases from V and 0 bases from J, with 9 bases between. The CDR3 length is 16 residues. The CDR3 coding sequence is TGTGCCAGCAGCGTTCAGGGGAGCTCCTATAATTCACCCCTCCACTTT. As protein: CASSVQGSSYNSPLHF.

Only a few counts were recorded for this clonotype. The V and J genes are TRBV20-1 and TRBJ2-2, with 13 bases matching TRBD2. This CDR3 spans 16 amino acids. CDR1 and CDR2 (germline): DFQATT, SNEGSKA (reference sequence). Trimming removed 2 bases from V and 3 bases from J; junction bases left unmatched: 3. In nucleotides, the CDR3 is TGCAGTGCTAGAAGGGGACTAGCGGGATACACCGGGGAGCTGTTTTTT. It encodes CSARRGLAGYTGELFF.

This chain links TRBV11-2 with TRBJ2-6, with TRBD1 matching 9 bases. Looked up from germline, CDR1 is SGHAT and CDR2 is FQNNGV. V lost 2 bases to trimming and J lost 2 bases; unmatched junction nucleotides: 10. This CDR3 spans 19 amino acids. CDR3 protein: CASSLLRRTGVPGANVLTF. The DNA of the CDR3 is TGTGCCAGCAGCTTATTACGTCGGACAGGGGTACCTGGGGCCAACGTCCTGACTTTC.

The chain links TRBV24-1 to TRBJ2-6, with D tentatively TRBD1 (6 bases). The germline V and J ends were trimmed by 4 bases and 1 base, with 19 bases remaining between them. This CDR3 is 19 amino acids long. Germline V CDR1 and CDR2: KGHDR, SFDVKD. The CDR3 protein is CATSDHRVSRVSGANVLTF. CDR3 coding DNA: TGTGCCACCAGTGACCACAGGGTGTCCAGGGTATCTGGGGCCAACGTCCTGACTTTC.